The clone carrying this TCR beta chain turned up a few times. Its antigen remains unidentified. The data stem from a study of beta chain features in type 1 diabetes. Study-level background: Age, gender, cell numbers and subset yield matched between patients and controls. Study-wide results and caveats: There was a possibility that cDNA sequencing over-represented cells with high TCR expression. Patients with type 1 diabetes carried fewer insertions and had more deletions at their VDJ junctions.

Reverse transcription of all isolated RNA meant that expressed TCRB transcripts were sequenced. Data came from immunoSEQ multiplex PCR; TCRdb stores just in-frame clones and leaves some out. The sample has roughly 300,000 clones, around 7.6% seen once. Germline V gene sequence: CDR1 MNHNY, CDR2 SVGAGI (reference sequence). The CDR3 is 11 residues long. V was shortened by 7 bases and J by 5 bases, with 8 bases between the two germline ends. The source of this sequence is a woman aged 18-29 years in good health. J is TRBJ1-1 and V is TRBV6-6; no clear D. Sequencing was carried out using central memory CD4+ T cells from blood. This chain's CDR3 is CASTPGTEAFF. The CDR3 DNA reads TGTGCCAGCACCCCCGGGACTGAAGCTTTCTTT.